This is a list of T cell receptor beta chains from one sample in a study of blood T cell repertoires in COVID-19. Repertoires were generated with immunoSEQ multiplex PCR, while TCRdb's copy carries only in-frame clones and drops some. This sample has 200,000 to 250,000 clones; approximately 80% occur once, and the top ten carry approximately 8%. Sequencing used peripheral blood. The origin of the receptors is a woman over 75 with COVID-19, enrolled during active disease. The CDR3 runs from the conserved cysteine through the conserved F or W. Each record gives: V gene, CDR3 length, clone size, J gene, D gene, CDR3 DNA, CDR3 protein. A D gene is named only where the DNA matches it firmly. Clone size is given for some rows only: seen once, a few or many times, or a class if the clone is expanded.

TRBV19	13	-	TRBJ1-2	TRBD1	TGTGCCAGTAGTCCGGACAGGGGCTTTGGCTACACCTTC	CASSPDRGFGYTF
TRBV7-3	13	-	TRBJ2-7	TRBD1	TGTGCCAGCAGCAAGGACAGGGTCTACGAGCAGTACTTC	CASSKDRVYEQYF
TRBV5-6	16	-	TRBJ2-1	TRBD2	TGTGCCAGCAGCCCACTAGCGGGAGGCCCCGGGAATGAGCAGTTCTTC	CASSPLAGGPGNEQFF
TRBV2	11	-	TRBJ2-5	TRBD2	TGTGTAGCGGGAGGCCAAGAGACCCAGTACTTC	CVAGGQETQYF
TRBV5-1	17	-	TRBJ2-1	TRBD2	TGCGCCAGCAGCGCCCCGTCGACTAGCGGGAGCAACAATGAGCAGTTCTTC	CASSAPSTSGSNNEQFF
TRBV29-1	14	-	TRBJ1-1	-	TGCAGCGTTGTGAGGGAAAGGGGAGGAACCGAAGCTTTCTTT	CSVVRERGGTEAFF
TRBV6-1	14	-	TRBJ2-5	-	TGTGCCAGCAGTGAAACCCTAGCGAGTGGGACCCAGTACTTC	CASSETLASGTQYF
TRBV6-4	13	-	TRBJ1-1	-	TGTGCCAGCAGTTTTGACTCGAACACTGAAGCTTTCTTT	CASSFDSNTEAFF
TRBV9	14	-	TRBJ2-7	TRBD1	TGTGCCAGCAGCGCGGGACAGGTCGTCCACGAGCAGTACTTC	CASSAGQVVHEQYF
TRBV4-2	14	once	TRBJ2-7	-	TGTGCCAGCAGCCAAGCTGAGGGTACCTACGAGCAGTACTTC	CASSQAEGTYEQYF
TRBV5-1	17	-	TRBJ2-3	TRBD2	TGCGCCAGCAGCCCTAGCGGGGCGGGAGGGGTCACAGATACGCAGTATTTT	CASSPSGAGGVTDTQYF
TRBV6-6	14	few	TRBJ1-1	-	TGTGCCAGCAGTTTTCCAGGGAAGAACACTGAAGCTTTCTTT	CASSFPGKNTEAFF
TRBV23-1	16	-	TRBJ2-5	TRBD2	TGCGCCAGCAGACTGGGACTAGCGGCTACACAAGAGACCCAGTACTTC	CASRLGLAATQETQYF
TRBV6-1	14	few	TRBJ2-5	-	TGTGCCAGCAGTGAGCAGGGTTGGGGAGAGACCCAGTACTTC	CASSEQGWGETQYF
TRBV14	19	-	TRBJ1-3	TRBD1	TGTGCCAGCAGCCAAGTGGGACAGCCGAACCTATACTCTGGAAACACCATATATTTT	CASSQVGQPNLYSGNTIYF
TRBV6-5	12	-	TRBJ1-4	-	TGTGCCAGCAGTTACGTGGGCGAAAAACTGTTTTTT	CASSYVGEKLFF
TRBV5-5	15	-	TRBJ1-1	TRBD1	TGTGCCAGCAGCTGGATAGGGGGCGCCTTCACTGAAGCTTTCTTT	CASSWIGGAFTEAFF
TRBV3-1/TRBV3-2	13	-	TRBJ2-7	-	TGTGCCAGCAGCCAGGGACATACCTACGAGCAGTACTTC	CASSQGHTYEQYF
TRBV6-6	17	-	TRBJ2-3	TRBD2	TGTGCCAGCAGTCCCCGGTGGCGGGGTGGGGGGGCAGATACGCAGTATTTT	CASSPRWRGGGADTQYF
TRBV15	16	-	TRBJ1-4	TRBD1	TGTGCCACCAGCAGAGAGGGGGACAGGGCGCGGGAAAAACTGTTTTTT	CATSREGDRAREKLFF
TRBV10-1	13	-	TRBJ2-2	-	TGCGCCAGCAGCGGGGCGGGAACCGGGGAGCTGTTTTTT	CASSGAGTGELFF
TRBV24-1	13	-	TRBJ1-1	-	TGTGCCACCAGTGATTTGCTTTGGCTCGCAGCTTTCTTT	CATSDLLWLAAFF
TRBV3-1/TRBV3-2	13	-	TRBJ1-4	-	TGTGCCAGCAGCCAATCCCAGGGGGAAAAACTGTTTTTT	CASSQSQGEKLFF
TRBV3-1/TRBV3-2	18	-	TRBJ2-1	-	TGTGCCAGCAGCCCAGGCCTGGGCGGGGGCCTCCGGAGCGATGAGCAGTTCTTC	CASSPGLGGGLRSDEQFF
TRBV5-3	14	-	TRBJ1-4	TRBD1	TGTGCCAGAAGTTCTAGACAGGGACCCGAAAAACTGTTTTTT	CARSSRQGPEKLFF
TRBV20-1	11	-	TRBJ1-2	-	TGCAGAGCCCTAGGGGCAAATGGCTACACCTTC	CRALGANGYTF
TRBV5-4	14	-	TRBJ1-5	-	TGTGCCAGCAGCTTGGGGGGACTCAATCAGCCCCAGCATTTT	CASSLGGLNQPQHF
TRBV3-1/TRBV3-2	15	-	TRBJ2-2	-	TGTGCCAGCAGCCAAAGGTCGGGAAGGGCCGGGGAGCTGTTTTTT	CASSQRSGRAGELFF
TRBV18	13	once	TRBJ1-1	-	TGTGCCAGCTCACAAGGGGGAAACACTGAAGCTTTCTTT	CASSQGGNTEAFF
TRBV18	13	once	TRBJ2-1	TRBD2	TGTGCCAGTCGGGGGGTATCGAAACTGGAGCAGTTCTTC	CASRGVSKLEQFF
TRBV7-9	12	-	TRBJ1-1	-	TGTGCCAGCAGCCTCGGGAGCACTGAAGCTTTCTTT	CASSLGSTEAFF